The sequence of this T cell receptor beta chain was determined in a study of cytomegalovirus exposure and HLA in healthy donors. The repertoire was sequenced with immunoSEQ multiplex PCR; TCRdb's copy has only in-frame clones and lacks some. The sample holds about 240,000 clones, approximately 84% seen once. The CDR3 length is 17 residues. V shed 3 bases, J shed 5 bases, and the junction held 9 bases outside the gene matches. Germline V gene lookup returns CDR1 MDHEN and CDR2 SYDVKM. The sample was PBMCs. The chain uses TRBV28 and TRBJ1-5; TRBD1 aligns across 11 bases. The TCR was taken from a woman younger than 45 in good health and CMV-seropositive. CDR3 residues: CASSLGRTGGFHQPQHF. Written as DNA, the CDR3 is TGTGCCAGCAGTTTGGGTCGGACAGGGGGCTTTCATCAGCCCCAGCATTTT. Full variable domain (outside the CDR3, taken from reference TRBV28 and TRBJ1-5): DVKVTQSSRYLVKRTGEKVFLECVQDMDHENMFWYRQDPGLGLRLIYFSYDVKMKEKGDIPEGYSVSREKKERFSLILESASTNQTSMYLCASSLGRTGGFHQPQHFGDGTRLSIL.